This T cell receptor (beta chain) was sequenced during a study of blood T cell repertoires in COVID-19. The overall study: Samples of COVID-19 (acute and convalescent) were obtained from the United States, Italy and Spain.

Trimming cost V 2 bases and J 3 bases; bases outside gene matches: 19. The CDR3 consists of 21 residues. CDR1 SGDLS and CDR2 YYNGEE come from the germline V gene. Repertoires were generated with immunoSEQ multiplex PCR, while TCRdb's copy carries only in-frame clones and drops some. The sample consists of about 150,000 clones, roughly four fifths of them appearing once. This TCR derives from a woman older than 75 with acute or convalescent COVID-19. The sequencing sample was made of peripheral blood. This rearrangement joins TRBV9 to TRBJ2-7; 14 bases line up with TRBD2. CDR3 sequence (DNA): TGTGCCAGCAGCGTCGGGACTAGCGGGAGACGGGGGATGGGGTTTAACTACGAGCAGTACTTC. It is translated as CASSVGTSGRRGMGFNYEQYF.